This T cell receptor beta chain was observed in a study of blood T cell repertoires in COVID-19 (dated by TCRdb to about 2020). Looking at the study overall: Samples from collaborators originated in the United States, Italy and Spain and spanned both the acute and convalescent phases of COVID-19. The samples were drawn from two sources: the first 160 participants of the ongoing ImmuneRACE study, and over 1,000 subjects contributed by 6 global collaborators. Where HLA class I and class II types were available, the types were taken from metadata supplied by the sample provider, not from assay-based typing. Nearly every sample came with metadata listing a de-identified subject ID, COVID-19 status, age in years and sex. The repertoires were released in a freely available public database intended as a resource for research on the immune response to SARS-CoV-2. The material from the prospective study consisted of cDNA or gDNA derived from T cells, B-cell-depleted T cells, or PBMCs. Deeply sampled blood TCRbeta repertoires from subjects exposed to, actively infected with, or recovered from COVID-19 were included in the dataset. What the research found in general, with its limitations: The quantity of clinical and demographic metadata differed by source and by participant and was supplied without curation.

Participants in the prospective study were aged roughly 18 to 90 years, lived in 20 to 30 United States geographic areas, and enrolled through a virtual design. Cohort assignment in the prospective study relied on participant-reported clinical history from a screening survey and a study questionnaire. For ImmuneRACE Cohort 3, a participant was defined as recovered based on two consecutive negative NP/OP PCR tests, clearance by a healthcare professional, or resolution of symptoms. Each participant in the prospective study had whole blood, serum and a nasopharyngeal or oropharyngeal swab collected by mobile phlebotomists. Additional blood draws and questionnaires over a roughly two-month period could optionally be provided by prospective study participants. Blood samples from the prospective study were shipped frozen or at room temperature prior to DNA extraction. CDR3 length: 16 amino acids, cysteine to phenylalanine. Only CDR3 DNA is held: 48 bases, read in frame from base 1. The germline V gene sets CDR1 to LGHNA and CDR2 to YNFKEQ. The trim is 1 base for V and 0 bases for J, with a gap of 10 bases between the germline ends.

Concerning this clone: Which antigen it targets is not known. Base quality data are lacking; no much larger clone is found one base away.

The immunoSEQ Assay, a bias-controlled multiplex PCR, was used to amplify TCRbeta CDR3 regions from genomic DNA. In the original analysis: The number of nucleated cells in each sample was estimated by amplification of reference gene primers within the assay. Sequence reads were collapsed and filtered to measure the absolute abundance of every unique TCRbeta CDR3 rearrangement. For each sample, productive Simpson clonality was calculated as the square root of Simpson's diversity index across productive rearrangements. TCRdb limited this immuneACCESS table to in-frame rearrangements with V and J called. A share of clones is missing; checked studies link under half to unresolved V genes, and the rest is unexplained. The DNA was the basis for D and trimming; V, J and clone size are from that table. This sample is represented by 200,000 to 250,000 clones; 82% of them were singletons. Jointly, the top ten make up around 3.4% of the sample.

This chain is built from TRBV4-2 and TRBJ1-5; the D gene is possibly TRBD1, with 5 bases matching. Input material: PBMCs or T cells enriched from blood (not recorded which). The clonotype comes from a woman aged 55-75 years who had recovered from COVID-19. CDR3 protein: CASSQGTGNSNQPQHF. At the DNA level, the sequence is TGTGCCAGCAGCCAAGGTACAGGAAATAGCAATCAGCCCCAGCATTTT.